Listed below are T cell receptor beta chains from one sample, sequenced in a study of Ad26.COV2.S vaccination and SARS-CoV-2 variants. Repertoires were generated with immunoSEQ multiplex PCR, while TCRdb's copy carries only in-frame clones and drops some. This table holds 360,000 or so clones, about nine tenths found once. Sequenced here: peripheral blood, sampled in a trial of Ad26.COV2.S vaccine versus placebo. These TCRs come from a person between 18 and 60 years old who received the Ad26.COV2.S COVID-19 vaccine or a placebo. Both conserved end residues are part of each CDR3. D genes are given only for firm matches. Expanded clones get a size class; other rows say once, few or many, or leave the size out.

TRBV19,.,TRBJ2-3,.,TGTGCCAGTACCCCGCAGGTTAGCACAGATACGCAGTATTTT,CASTPQVSTDTQYF
TRBV7-9,.,TRBJ2-3,TRBD2,TGTGCCAGCAGCCTAGCGGGCGCTAACACAGATACGCAGTATTTT,CASSLAGANTDTQYF
TRBV7-2,.,TRBJ2-1,TRBD2,TGTGCCAGCAGCCGCGGCGGGGGGGCGCGTGAGCAGTTCTTC,CASSRGGGAREQFF
TRBV6-2/TRBV6-3,.,TRBJ2-5,.,TGTGCCAGCAGTTACGTTGGGGCAGGGATGGAGACCCAGTACTTC,CASSYVGAGMETQYF
TRBV6-1,.,TRBJ1-4,.,TGTGCCAGCAGCGAAGGGGGTAATAATGAAAAACTGTTTTTT,CASSEGGNNEKLFF
TRBV7-9,.,TRBJ1-2,.,TGTGCCAGCAGCTTAGGGTCAGAACACTATGGCTACACCTTC,CASSLGSEHYGYTF
TRBV19,few,TRBJ1-2,.,TGTGCCAGTAGTATAGATCGGGGTGTTAGCGGCTACACCTTC,CASSIDRGVSGYTF
TRBV9,.,TRBJ1-6,TRBD1,TGTGCCAGCAGCGTGACAGGGGACCCCCATAATTCACCCCTCCACTTT,CASSVTGDPHNSPLHF
TRBV4-1,.,TRBJ2-7,TRBD2,TGCGCCAGCAGCCAAGTACTAGCGGGGGGCCACGAGCAGTACTTC,CASSQVLAGGHEQYF
TRBV25-1,.,TRBJ2-5,TRBD2,TGTGCCAGCAGTGGGAGTAGCGGGGGGGCCGAGACCCAGTACTTC,CASSGSSGGAETQYF
TRBV6-5,.,TRBJ2-7,.,TGTGCCAGCAGTTCAACCTGGAACAAATACGAGCAGTACTTC,CASSSTWNKYEQYF
TRBV4-2,.,TRBJ2-7,TRBD1,TGTGCCAGCAGCGAACAGGGGTCGTACGAGCAGTACTTC,CASSEQGSYEQYF
TRBV5-4,.,TRBJ2-1,TRBD2,TGTGCCAGCAGCTGGACTAGCGGGGGGGCCTCTTTTTTCTATGAGCAGTTCTTC,CASSWTSGGASFFYEQFF
TRBV25-1,.,TRBJ1-2,TRBD1,TGTGCCAGCACCGATGACAGGGGCCATCAAGACTATGGCTACACCTTC,CASTDDRGHQDYGYTF
TRBV30,once,TRBJ1-5,TRBD1,TGTGCCTGGAGTGATGGTTTACGGGGGACAGGGGTCAATCAGCCCCAGCATTTT,CAWSDGLRGTGVNQPQHF
TRBV12-3/TRBV12-4,.,TRBJ1-2,.,TGTGCCAGCAGTTTCGGGACGGTCTATGGCTACACCTTC,CASSFGTVYGYTF
TRBV6-4,.,TRBJ2-1,TRBD2,TGTGCCAGCAGTGTAGATAGCGGGGGTTGGAATGAGCAGTTCTTC,CASSVDSGGWNEQFF
TRBV5-1,once,TRBJ2-3,TRBD1,TGCGCCAGCAGCGGCCTGACAGGGTCAACAGATACGCAGTATTTT,CASSGLTGSTDTQYF
TRBV7-3,.,TRBJ1-1,TRBD1,TGTGCCAGCAGCCCGGGGACAGGGGTTACTGAAGCTTTCTTT,CASSPGTGVTEAFF
TRBV4-2,.,TRBJ1-2,.,TGTGCCAGCAGCCAAGAGTCAGGGGAAGGCTACACCTTC,CASSQESGEGYTF
TRBV6-1,.,TRBJ1-2,.,TGTGCCAGCAGTGAAAGTCGGTATGGCTACACCTTC,CASSESRYGYTF
TRBV15,.,TRBJ1-4,TRBD1,TGTGCCACCCAGACAGGGGTCGGGGAAAAACTGTTTTTT,CATQTGVGEKLFF
TRBV6-5,once,TRBJ2-1,.,TGTGCCAGCGGGGACGGGGAGCAGTTCTTC,CASGDGEQFF
TRBV6-5,.,TRBJ1-1,.,TGTGCCAGCAGTCCCCCCCGTACGTCTGAAGCTTTCTTT,CASSPPRTSEAFF
TRBV29-1,.,TRBJ2-1,TRBD1,TGCAGCGTTGCCCATGGGGACAGGATGTCCGAAGATGAGCAGTTCTTC,CSVAHGDRMSEDEQFF
TRBV20-1,.,TRBJ2-7,.,TGCAGTGCTTTTAGCGACACCGAGCAGTACTTC,CSAFSDTEQYF
TRBV6-2/TRBV6-3,few,TRBJ2-7,TRBD1,TGTGCCAGCAGTCCCGGGGGGACAGGGGGTAAAGAGCAGTACTTC,CASSPGGTGGKEQYF
TRBV25-1,.,TRBJ1-4,TRBD1,TGTGCCAGCAGTGAATCCGGGAGGGGGCTCGGTGAAAAACTGTTTTTT,CASSESGRGLGEKLFF
TRBV7-2,once,TRBJ1-1,.,TGTGCCAGCAGGATGGGCCGGAACACTGAAGCTTTCTTT,CASRMGRNTEAFF
TRBV3-1/TRBV3-2,.,TRBJ2-7,TRBD2,TGTGCCAGCAGCCTTTCGACTAGCGGGGGATACGAGCAGTACTTC,CASSLSTSGGYEQYF
TRBV5-5,.,TRBJ2-3,TRBD2,TGTGCCAGCAGCTTAAGCGGGGGGGCAACTGATACGCAGTATTTT,CASSLSGGATDTQYF
TRBV5-1,.,TRBJ1-1,.,TGCGCCAGCAGCTTTGAGAGGGGTGAAGCTTTCTTT,CASSFERGEAFF
TRBV5-4,.,TRBJ2-1,.,TGTGCCAGCAGCCCGGGTGGCGGCGAAATCTACAATGAGCAGTTCTTC,CASSPGGGEIYNEQFF
TRBV4-2,.,TRBJ1-5,.,TGTGCCAGCAGCCAAGATCCCAGTAATAGCAATCAGCCCCAGCATTTT,CASSQDPSNSNQPQHF
TRBV27,.,TRBJ1-1,TRBD1,TGTGCCAGCAGTGGACAGGGGATTGCCACTGAAGCTTTCTTT,CASSGQGIATEAFF
TRBV28,.,TRBJ1-2,TRBD1,TGTGCCATCCGGTGGGGCCGGGACAGGGGGCGAGCTAACTATGGCTACACCTTC,CAIRWGRDRGRANYGYTF
TRBV5-1,.,TRBJ2-1,TRBD1,TGCGCCAGCAGCCTAGGGACAGGCAGCTCCTACAATGAGCAGTTCTTC,CASSLGTGSSYNEQFF
TRBV3-1/TRBV3-2,.,TRBJ2-5,.,TGTGCCAGCAGCCAAGTTCAAATACAAGAGACCCAGTACTTC,CASSQVQIQETQYF
TRBV5-1,.,TRBJ2-5,TRBD2,TGCGCCAGCTTTTCGACTCCTCGCGGGGGGGGAGAGACCCAGTACTTC,CASFSTPRGGGETQYF
TRBV6-5,few,TRBJ2-5,.,TGTGCCAGCAGGAACAGGATCCGCCGCCAAGAGACCCAGTACTTC,CASRNRIRRQETQYF
TRBV5-1,.,TRBJ2-7,.,TGCGCCAGCAGCTTGAAGGAGTCCTACGAGCAGTACTTC,CASSLKESYEQYF
TRBV9,.,TRBJ2-1,.,TGTGCCAGCTCCTCTAGCGCTCCCTACAATGAGCAGTTCTTC,CASSSSAPYNEQFF
TRBV11-3,.,TRBJ2-1,.,TGTGCCAGCAGCCGCTCCCTAACGAATATCAATGAGCAGTTCTTC,CASSRSLTNINEQFF
TRBV6-1,.,TRBJ2-3,TRBD2,TGTGCCAGCAGTGAAGGACTAGCGGGGGGCCACACAGATACGCAGTATTTT,CASSEGLAGGHTDTQYF
TRBV5-5,.,TRBJ1-1,.,TGTGCCAGCAGCCGATTGGCGGGGCTGAACACTGAAGCTTTCTTT,CASSRLAGLNTEAFF
TRBV12-3/TRBV12-4,.,TRBJ1-2,TRBD1,TGTGCCAGCAGCGACAGGGTTCATGGCTACACCTTC,CASSDRVHGYTF
TRBV5-3,.,TRBJ1-1,TRBD1,TGTGCCAGAAGCCTGGGACAGGGGAACACTGAAGCTTTCTTT,CARSLGQGNTEAFF
TRBV5-1,.,TRBJ2-1,.,TGCGCCAGCAGCTTGATAGCGGCCAGGGAAAATGAGCAGTTCTTC,CASSLIAARENEQFF
TRBV11-2,.,TRBJ2-5,.,TGTGCCAGCAGCTTTGGTCCTAGCCCAGAGACCCAGTACTTC,CASSFGPSPETQYF
TRBV29-1,.,TRBJ1-1,.,TGCAGCGTCTCCCAGGCGAACACTGAAGCTTTCTTT,CSVSQANTEAFF
TRBV10-3,.,TRBJ2-1,TRBD2,TGTGCCATCAGTGAGTCAATAGCGGGGGGCTCGAATTCCTACAATGAGCAGTTCTTC,CAISESIAGGSNSYNEQFF
TRBV5-1,few,TRBJ1-2,.,TGCGCCAGCAGCTTGGCCATGGGGTTGTCGTCTGGCTACACCTTC,CASSLAMGLSSGYTF
TRBV7-9,.,TRBJ1-6,.,TGTGCCAGCAGCTCCGCCTCTGGGCAGGGTGGCTCACCCCTCCACTTT,CASSSASGQGGSPLHF